A single sample is the source of the 5 T cell receptor beta chains below, sequenced in a study of beta chain features in type 1 diabetes. Every bit of the isolated RNA underwent reverse transcription, so sequencing read expressed TCRB transcripts. Profiled with immunoSEQ multiplex PCR; TCRdb holds only in-frame clones, not every one. The sample has 360,000 or so clones; around a fifth are singletons. The sequencing sample was made of naive CD4+ T cells from blood. The receptors originated from a woman younger than 35 in good health.

A few counts support this clone. V is TRBV7-2 and J is TRBJ2-7; TRBD1 agrees at 8 bases. The V and J ends lost 1 base and 2 bases, in that order; junction bases with no gene match: 1. Germline V CDR1 and CDR2: SGHTA, FQGNSA. CDR3 length equals 14 residues. This CDR3 reads CASSLGTGPYEQYF. CDR3 nucleotides: TGTGCCAGCAGCTTAGGGACAGGGCCCTACGAGCAGTACTTC.

This clone was detected a few times. The chain joins TRBV10-3 to TRBJ2-3; maybe TRBD2 (5 bases). The germline V and J ends were trimmed by 6 bases and 4 bases, with 14 bases remaining between them. The germline V gene has CDR1 ENHRY and CDR2 SYGVKD. This CDR3 has 14 amino acids. The CDR3 spells CAIRPHGRADTQYF. CDR3 DNA: TGTGCCATCAGACCACACGGGCGGGCAGATACGCAGTATTTT.

The rearrangement links TRBV9 to TRBJ2-1; TRBD2 aligns across 8 bases. Per germline, CDR1 SGDLS and CDR2 YYNGEE. V shed 7 bases and J 3 bases; nucleotides not matched to a gene: 12. CDR3 length: 16 amino acids. CDR3 in amino acids: CASGGQAGAFYNEQFF. CDR3 sequence (DNA): TGTGCCAGCGGTGGCCAAGCGGGAGCCTTCTACAATGAGCAGTTCTTC. The whole variable domain, remainder taken from reference TRBV9 and TRBJ2-1, is DSGVTQTPKHLITATGQRVTLRCSPRSGDLSVYWYQQSLDQGLQFLIQYYNGEERAKGNILERFSAQQFPDLHSELNLSSLELGDSALYFCASGGQAGAFYNEQFFGPGTRLTVL.

The chain links TRBV7-9 to TRBJ2-5; tentatively, D is TRBD1 (5 bases). With 3 bases removed from V and 5 bases from J, the gap between germline ends came to 16 bases. CDR1 and CDR2 from the germline V gene are SEHNR and FQNEAQ (reference sequence). This CDR3 has 15 amino acids. This chain's CDR3 is CASSFPTVLLETQYF. The CDR3 coding sequence is TGTGCCAGCAGCTTCCCGACAGTCCTCTTGGAGACCCAGTACTTC.

As for this clone: Other DNA sequences in this sample translate to the same CDR3. The genes are TRBV30 and TRBJ1-5; D might be TRBD1 (6 bases). Trimming left V 3 bases short and J 7 bases short, with 10 bases between. The CDR3 is made up of 12 amino acids. Germline CDR1 is GTSNPN and CDR2 is SVGIG (reference sequence). DNA for the CDR3: TGTGCCTGGAGCCCGGGGGGCCAGCCCCAGCATTTT. This sequence encodes CAWSPGGQPQHF.